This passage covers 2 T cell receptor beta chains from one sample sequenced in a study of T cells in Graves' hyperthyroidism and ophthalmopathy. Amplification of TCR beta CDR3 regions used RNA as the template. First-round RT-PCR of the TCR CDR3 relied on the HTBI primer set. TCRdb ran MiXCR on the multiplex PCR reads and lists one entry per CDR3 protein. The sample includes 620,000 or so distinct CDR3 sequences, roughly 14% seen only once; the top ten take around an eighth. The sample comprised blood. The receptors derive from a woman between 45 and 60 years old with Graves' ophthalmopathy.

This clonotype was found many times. In nucleotides, the CDR3 is TGTGCCAGCTCACCGCTCCCGACTAACCCCAATTCACCCCTCCACTTT. Translation gives CASSPLPTNPNSPLHF. The chain couples TRBV18 to TRBJ1-6; no clear D. CDR1 and CDR2 from the germline V gene are KGHSH and LQKENI. Trimming took off 3 bases at V and 7 bases at J, with 16 bases between the two ends. The CDR3 contains 16 residues.

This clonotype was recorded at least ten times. CDR3 in amino acids: CASDPQGALDEQYF. DNA for the CDR3: TGTGCCAGCGACCCACAGGGGGCCCTGGACGAGCAGTACTTC. The chain links TRBV28 to TRBJ2-7; 9 bases agree with TRBD1. Germline values: CDR1 MDHEN, CDR2 SYDVKM. V lost 8 bases, J lost 5 bases, and 10 bases stayed unmatched. The CDR3 loop spans 14 amino acids.